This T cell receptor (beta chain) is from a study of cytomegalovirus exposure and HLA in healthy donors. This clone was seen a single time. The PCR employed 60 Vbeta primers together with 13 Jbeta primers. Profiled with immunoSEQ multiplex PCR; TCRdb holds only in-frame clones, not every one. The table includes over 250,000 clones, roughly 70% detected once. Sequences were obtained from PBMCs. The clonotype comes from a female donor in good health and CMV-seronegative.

The chain's CDR3 is CAISDGGQTSAEQYF. CDR3 nucleotide sequence: TGTGCCATCAGTGACGGGGGACAGACGTCAGCTGAGCAGTACTTC. The V call is TRBV10-3, the J call TRBJ2-7, with D possibly TRBD1 on 7 matching bases. The CDR3 covers 15 residues. Deletions cut 3 bases from V and 7 bases from J, with 19 bases between. The V gene's germline CDR1 is ENHRY and CDR2 SYGVKD.